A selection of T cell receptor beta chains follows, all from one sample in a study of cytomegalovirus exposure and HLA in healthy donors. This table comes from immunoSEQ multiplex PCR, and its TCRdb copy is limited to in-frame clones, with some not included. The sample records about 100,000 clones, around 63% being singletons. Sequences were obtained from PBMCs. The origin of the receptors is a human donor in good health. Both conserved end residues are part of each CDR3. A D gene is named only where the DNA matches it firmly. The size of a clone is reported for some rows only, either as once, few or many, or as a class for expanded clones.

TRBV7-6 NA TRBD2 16 CASSLTSGLETDTQYF
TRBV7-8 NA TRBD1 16 CASSLAGTGNNQPQHF
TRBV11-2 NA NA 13 CASSLGTSYGYTF
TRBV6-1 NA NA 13 CASSPTGGYGYTF
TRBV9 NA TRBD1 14 CASSGRDSSYEQYF
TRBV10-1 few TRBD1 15 CASSPQGTGANVLTF
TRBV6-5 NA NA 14 CASSLGTSGNEQFF
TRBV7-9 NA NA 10 CATNTDTQYF
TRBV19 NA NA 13 CASSIVFYNEQFF
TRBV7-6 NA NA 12 CASSLRYNEQFF
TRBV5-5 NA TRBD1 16 CASSLLTGSSTGELFF
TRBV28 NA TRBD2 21 CASSLPSLGGRALMSANEQYF
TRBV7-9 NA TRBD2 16 CASSLSASGLSYEQYF
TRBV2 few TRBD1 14 CASSGSTGGETQYF
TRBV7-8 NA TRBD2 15 CASSLEAGGFREQYF
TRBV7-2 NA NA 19 CASSSYLLWRVESTDTQYF